This TCR beta chain is from a study of T cells in Graves' hyperthyroidism and ophthalmopathy. The CDR3 is 12 residues long. CDR1 and CDR2 from the germline V gene are GTSNPN and SVGIG (reference sequence). V gave up 7 bases and J gave up 8 bases, with 17 bases separating them. RNA transcripts gave rise to amplified TCR beta CDR3 regions. Carried out on the TCR CDR3, a first-round RT-PCR used the HTBI primer set. Each CDR3 protein is one row after TCRdb ran MiXCR on the multiplex PCR reads. The data show 700,000 to 850,000 distinct CDR3 sequences, roughly a third seen once. It was uncontrolled infection, other autoimmune disease, pregnancy or lactation that excluded patients. The diagnoses drew upon clinical symptoms, serum thyroxine and TRAb, thyroid ultrasound and orbital computed tomography.

The source material was blood. The sequence derives from a woman aged 40-49 years with Graves' hyperthyroidism. The gene calls are TRBV30 and TRBJ1-2; no clear D. CDR3 sequence: CAFRTDLYGYTF. Here the CDR3 DNA reads TGTGCCTTTCGCACAGACCTCTACGGCTACACCTTC.